Given below is one T cell receptor beta chain in context. This clone was recorded once. What this receptor recognizes is not known. Per-base qualities were not stored, and no clone one base away is much larger. This sample is part of a study of Siglec-9 on CD8 T cells in melanoma (dated by TCRdb to the late 2010s). Study-level background: The study examined the expression of Siglec-9 on CD8+ T cells and how Siglec-9 regulates T cells within the melanoma tumor microenvironment.

Broad study findings and their caveats: An effector memory CD8+ T-cell subset that appeared to accumulate within melanoma tumors was reported to be marked and regulated by Siglec-9.

As encoded in the germline V gene, CDR1 is SGHVS while CDR2 is FNYEAQ. The CDR3 has 15 amino acids, counting the end cysteine and phenylalanine. The CDR3 DNA has 45 bases and is translated from base 1. V is cut back by 0 bases and J by 6 bases, with 2 bases in the junction unmatched. The method was the immunoSEQ multiplex PCR assay. The table was pulled from immuneACCESS by TCRdb, which kept in-frame rearrangements only. Such tables lose some clones; where checked, under half of the loss comes from unresolved V genes, and the rest has no known cause. The sample table holds around 30,000 clones, of which 80% were seen once. Together, the top ten hold almost 6% of the sample.

This TCR was sampled from a human donor in good health. Source material: Siglec-9- CD8+ T cells sorted from blood. Per the publication, the cell subset or site label means: CD8 T cells lacking Siglec-9. The sequence joins TRBV7-6 to TRBJ2-1; the junction holds 10 bases that match TRBD2. The nucleotide sequence is given as TGTGCCAGCAGCTTAGCAGCGGGGGGGCGCAATGAGCAGTTCTTC. Its translation is CASSLAAGGRNEQFF.